Shown below are 21 T cell receptor beta chains from a single sample sequenced in a study of blood T cell repertoires in COVID-19. Measured with immunoSEQ multiplex PCR; TCRdb has only the in-frame clones, and not every one. The data contain 200,000 to 250,000 clones, about 90% of them singletons. Material: PBMCs or T cells enriched from blood (not recorded which). The receptors were sampled from a woman aged 25 to 39 who had been exposed to COVID-19.

The chain is built from TRBV4-2 and TRBJ1-3; D possibly corresponds to TRBD1 (6 bases). V was shortened by 0 bases and J by 0 bases, with 15 bases between the two germline ends. Germline V gene data show CDR1 as LGHNA and CDR2 as YNFKEQ. The CDR3 has 18 amino acids. This chain's CDR3 is CASSQDFAGQISGNTIYF. In nucleotides, the CDR3 is TGTGCCAGCAGCCAAGACTTTGCCGGACAGATCTCTGGAAACACCATATATTTT.

This sequence joins TRBV5-4 and TRBJ2-5, with TRBD1 identical over 7 bases. The CDR3 is 14 residues long. Germline-derived CDR1 and CDR2 are SGHNT and YYREEE (reference sequence). V trimming: 0 bases; J trimming: 3 bases; junction bases outside the gene matches: 2. CDR3 protein: CASSLGQGEETQYF. CDR3 DNA sequence: TGTGCCAGCAGCTTGGGACAGGGCGAAGAGACCCAGTACTTC.

The rearrangement uses TRBV5-4 and TRBJ2-1; a possible D gene is TRBD1 (5 bases). Trimming took 7 bases from V and 5 from J, leaving 19 bases between them. The CDR3 extends over 15 amino acids. The germline gives CDR1 SGHNT, CDR2 YYREEE (reference sequence). CDR3 sequence reads: CASAKGRLENNEQFF. In DNA, the CDR3 is TGTGCCAGCGCTAAGGGGCGGTTAGAGAACAATGAGCAGTTCTTC. Supplemented by reference TRBV5-4 and TRBJ2-1, the full variable domain reads ETGVTQSPTHLIKTRGQQVTLRCSSQSGHNTVSWYQQALGQGPQFIFQYYREEENGRGNFPPRFSGLQFPNYSSELNVNALELDDSALYLCASAKGRLENNEQFFGPGTRLTVL.

V and J are TRBV29-1 and TRBJ1-2; D call uncertain. Germline V gene sequence: CDR1 SQVTM, CDR2 ANQGSEA. V lost 5 bases and J lost 1, with 17 bases in between. The CDR3 has 15 amino acids. The CDR3 DNA follows: TGCAGCGTTATAAGACATTCGGGAGATAACTATGGCTACACCTTC. As protein: CSVIRHSGDNYGYTF. Full variable domain (remainder filled in from reference TRBV29-1 and TRBJ1-2): SAVISQKPSRDICQRGTSLTIQCQVDSQVTMMFWYRQQPGQSLTLIATANQGSEATYESGFVIDKFPISRPNLTFSTLTVSNMSPEDSSIYLCSVIRHSGDNYGYTFGSGTRLTVV.

The genes are TRBV28 and TRBJ2-5; 11 bases line up with TRBD1. Trimming at V came to 6 bases and at J to 0 bases, leaving 3 bases not matched to a gene. The CDR3 sequence is 15 residues long. The germline V gene encodes CDR1 MDHEN and CDR2 SYDVKM. This chain's CDR3 is CASSLDRGHQETQYF. The CDR3 DNA sequence: TGTGCCAGCAGCCTGGACAGGGGGCACCAAGAGACCCAGTACTTC.

The chain uses TRBV10-3 and TRBJ1-2; no clear D. Trimming cost V 7 bases and J 4 bases, with 10 bases left between them. CDR1 and CDR2 (germline): ENHRY, SYGVKD. The CDR3 covers 12 residues. The CDR3 protein is CAIKRESYGYTF. Written as DNA, the CDR3 is TGTGCCATCAAACGGGAGTCCTATGGCTACACCTTC.

This chain links TRBV12-3 or TRBV12-4 with TRBJ1-2; D call uncertain. V was clipped by 3 bases and J by 6 bases, with 5 bases between them. The CDR3 contains 11 residues. The CDR3, as DNA: TGTGCCAGCAGTTTCTCGGATGGCTACACCTTC. Translating it yields CASSFSDGYTF.

Here the CDR3 reads CASSLRVGNTEAFF. The DNA for the CDR3 is TGCGCCAGCAGCTTGCGGGTAGGGAACACTGAAGCTTTCTTT. The chain recombines TRBV5-1 with TRBJ1-1; no firm D call. V lost 1 base and J lost 1, with 8 bases in between. Germline CDR1 SGHRS, CDR2 YFSETQ. CDR3 length: 14 residues.

The chain carries TRBV5-1 and TRBJ2-1; 12 bases match TRBD2. This CDR3 contains 15 residues. Per the germline V gene, CDR1 is SGHRS and CDR2 is YFSETQ. Germline trimming cut 2 bases from V and 8 bases from J; bases unmatched to any gene: 5. CDR3 bases: TGCGCCAGCAGCTTAACTAGCGGGAGGTTCGATGAGCAGTTCTTC. Translating gives CASSLTSGRFDEQFF.

The J gene is TRBJ1-1, the V gene TRBV19; 7 positions agree with TRBD1. The V segment lost 3 bases and the J segment 7 bases; nucleotides outside the gene matches: 5. The germline gives CDR1 LNHDA, CDR2 SQIVND (reference sequence). The CDR3 is 13 residues long. In DNA, the CDR3 is TGTGCCAGTAGTATTGCAGGGGGGAATGAAGCTTTCTTT. Encoded protein: CASSIAGGNEAFF.

The genes are TRBV19 and TRBJ2-5; TRBD2 agrees at 10 bases. The V gene's germline CDR1 is LNHDA and CDR2 SQIVND (reference sequence). The CDR3 sequence is 15 residues long. Trimming removed 6 bases from V and 5 bases from J; junction bases left unmatched: 9. The CDR3 DNA reads as TGTGCCAGTAGCAACGGGACTAGCGTTAGGGAGACCCAGTACTTC. This sequence encodes CASSNGTSVRETQYF.

Concerning this clone: The identical CDR3 is also encoded by other nucleotide sequences in the sample. The rearrangement uses TRBV12-3 or TRBV12-4 and TRBJ2-7; 8 nucleotides match TRBD1. The CDR3 is made up of 13 amino acids. V trimming: 1 base; J trimming: 4 bases; junction bases outside the gene matches: 0. DNA for the CDR3: TGTGCCAGCAGTTTAGGACAGGGGTACGAGCAGTACTTC. It encodes CASSLGQGYEQYF.

CDR3 sequence reads: CASSIPVLAGVGNEQFF. The DNA of the CDR3 is TGTGCCAGTAGTATCCCCGTGCTAGCGGGAGTAGGTAATGAGCAGTTCTTC. The chain couples TRBV19 to TRBJ2-1; TRBD2 matches 10 bases. Germline V gene lookup returns CDR1 LNHDA and CDR2 SQIVND (reference sequence). The CDR3 covers 17 residues. After removal of 3 bases from V and 7 bases from J, the junction contained 12 bases not matched to a gene.

In nucleotides, the CDR3 is TGTGCCAGCAGTTCCCTAGGGACAGGGGAGCAGTACTTC. The encoded protein is CASSSLGTGEQYF. The chain is built from TRBV9 and TRBJ2-7, with 9 bases aligning to TRBD1. This CDR3 comprises 13 residues. CDR1 is SGDLS and CDR2 is YYNGEE in the germline V gene. V lost 5 bases, J lost 7 bases, and 7 bases stayed unmatched. The variable domain in full, completed from reference TRBV9 and TRBJ2-7, reads DSGVTQTPKHLITATGQRVTLRCSPRSGDLSVYWYQQSLDQGLQFLIQYYNGEERAKGNILERFSAQQFPDLHSELNLSSLELGDSALYFCASSSLGTGEQYFGPGTRLTVT.

The rearrangement uses TRBV29-1 and TRBJ1-1, with D perhaps matching TRBD1 (5 bases). The CDR3 sequence is 13 residues long. Germline V gene data show CDR1 as SQVTM and CDR2 as ANQGSEA. Trimming pared 2 bases from V and 2 bases from J, leaving 9 bases between. For the CDR3, the DNA is TGCAGCGTTGAAAGGGGTACAAACACTGAAGCTTTCTTT. Translating it yields CSVERGTNTEAFF.

The chain recombines TRBV27 with TRBJ2-3; D gene uncertain. Germline V gene lookup returns CDR1 MNHEY and CDR2 SMNVEV (reference sequence). V was clipped by 3 bases and J by 4 bases, with 11 bases between them. The CDR3 is 14 residues long. The CDR3 DNA is TGTGCCAGCAGTTTCTTGAGGCCCCCAGATACGCAGTATTTT. Translated: CASSFLRPPDTQYF.

Only one count was recorded for this clone. The chain is built from TRBV5-1 and TRBJ2-1, with a tentative D call TRBD2 (6 bases). Deletions cut 4 bases from V and 4 bases from J, with 18 bases between. The CDR3 is made up of 16 amino acids. CDR1 is SGHRS, CDR2 YFSETQ, per germline. This CDR3 reads CASSPVLAAIYNEQFF. DNA of the CDR3: TGCGCCAGCAGCCCCGTTTTAGCGGCGATTTACAATGAGCAGTTCTTC.

V usage is TRBV5-1 and J usage is TRBJ2-1; D possibly corresponds to TRBD2 (5 bases). Germline V gene lookup returns CDR1 SGHRS and CDR2 YFSETQ. V was clipped by 4 bases and J by 7 bases, with 9 bases between them. The CDR3 sequence is 12 residues long. CDR3 nucleotides: TGCGCCAGCAGCCCGCCGGGGAATGAGCAGTTCTTC. Translated, it gives CASSPPGNEQFF. Combining the CDR3 with reference TRBV5-1 and TRBJ2-1 gives the whole variable domain KAGVTQTPRYLIKTRGQQVTLSCSPISGHRSVSWYQQTPGQGLQFLFEYFSETQRNKGNFPGRFSGRQFSNSRSEMNVSTLELGDSALYLCASSPPGNEQFFGPGTRLTVL.

This CDR3 is CASSQGGFNQPQHF. CDR3 DNA sequence: TGTGCCAGCAGCCAAGGAGGGTTCAATCAGCCCCAGCATTTT. The V gene is TRBV3-1 (or the pseudogene TRBV3-2), the J gene TRBJ1-5, with D hard to call. The germline CDR1 and CDR2 sequences are LGHDT and YNNKEL (reference sequence). V was cut by 1 base and J by 3 bases, with 7 bases left in between. CDR3 length: 14 residues.

The rearrangement joins TRBV6-6 to TRBJ1-4, with 7 bases matching TRBD1. The length of the CDR3 is 14 residues. The V gene end was trimmed by 5 bases and the J gene end by 7 bases; junction bases not matched to a gene: 7. Looked up from germline, CDR1 is MNHNY and CDR2 is SVGAGI (reference sequence). The CDR3 region has the DNA TGTGCCAGCAGTCTAAGGGGGCTGGGTGAAAAACTGTTTTTT. It is translated as CASSLRGLGEKLFF.

This clone is a singleton in its sample. The chain couples TRBV7-8 to TRBJ2-6; D unclear. The CDR3 contains 15 residues. Germline V gives CDR1 SGHVS, CDR2 FQNEAQ. Trimming left V 2 bases short and J 1 base short, with 6 bases between. CDR3 nucleotides: TGTGCCAGCAGCTTAAGCTTTTCTGGGGCCAACGTCCTGACTTTC. Encoded protein: CASSLSFSGANVLTF. The full variable domain, completed using reference TRBV7-8 and TRBJ2-6, is GAGVSQSPRYKVAKRGQDVALRCDPISGHVSLFWYQQALGQGPEFLTYFQNEAQLDKSGLPSDRFFAERPEGSVSTLKIQRTQQEDSAVYLCASSLSFSGANVLTFGAGSRLTVL.